One T cell receptor beta chain is described in this entry. Its antigen is as yet unknown. CDR3 length: 14 residues. Trimming took 3 bases from V and 4 from J, leaving 12 bases between them. This record belongs to a study of CD8 T cells in ankylosing spondylitis. Study outcomes and limitations: With a CD8+ phenotype, disease-linked clones were relatively rare in peripheral blood. Made up of 7 to 9 highly homologous variants, a TCR beta motif appeared characteristic of ankylosing spondylitis blood.

Researchers built TCR beta libraries using quantitative 5'-RACE with molecular barcodes. TCRdb redid the calling of the 5' RACE reads with MiXCR, one entry per CDR3 protein. Counted here are 300,000 to 400,000 distinct CDR3 sequences, about 22% occurring once; the ten biggest clones make up roughly a sixth. Sequenced material: blood, either unsorted or a sorted T cell fraction (not recorded which). This sequence joins TRBV12-3 or TRBV12-4 and TRBJ1-1, with a weak D call TRBD1 (5 bases). The sequence was obtained from a male donor with ankylosing spondylitis. This chain's CDR3 is CASSFRGEGTEAFF. The CDR3, as DNA: TGTGCCAGCAGTTTTCGGGGGGAAGGCACTGAAGCTTTCTTT.